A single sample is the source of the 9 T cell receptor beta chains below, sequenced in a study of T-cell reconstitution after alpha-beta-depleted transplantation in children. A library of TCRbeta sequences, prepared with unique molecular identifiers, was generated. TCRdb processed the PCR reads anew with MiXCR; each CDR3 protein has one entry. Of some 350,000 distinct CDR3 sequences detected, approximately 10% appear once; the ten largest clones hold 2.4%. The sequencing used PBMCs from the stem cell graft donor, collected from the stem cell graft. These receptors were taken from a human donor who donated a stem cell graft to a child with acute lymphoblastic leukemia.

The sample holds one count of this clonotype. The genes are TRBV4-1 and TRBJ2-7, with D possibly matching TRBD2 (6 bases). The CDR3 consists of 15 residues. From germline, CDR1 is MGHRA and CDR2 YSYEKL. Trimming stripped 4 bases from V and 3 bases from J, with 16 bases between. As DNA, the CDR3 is TGCGCCAGCAGCCGAAGGGAGGACCCCGACTACGAGCAGTACTTC. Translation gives CASSRREDPDYEQYF.

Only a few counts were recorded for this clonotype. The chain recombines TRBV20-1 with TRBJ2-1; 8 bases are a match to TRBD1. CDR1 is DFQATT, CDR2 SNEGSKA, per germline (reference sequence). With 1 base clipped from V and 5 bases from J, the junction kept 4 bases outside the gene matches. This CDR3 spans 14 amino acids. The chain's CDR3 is CSARVGQDNNEQFF. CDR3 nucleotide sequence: TGCAGTGCTAGAGTGGGACAGGATAACAATGAGCAGTTCTTC.

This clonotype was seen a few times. The CDR3 nucleotides read TGTGCCACCAGAATGGGTTCGTCCTACGAGCAGTACTTC. This translates into CATRMGSSYEQYF. The chain joins TRBV7-9 to TRBJ2-7; no clear D gene. This CDR3 has 13 residues. Germline values: CDR1 SEHNR, CDR2 FQNEAQ (reference sequence). V was cut by 10 bases and J by 1 base, with 14 bases left in between.

CDR3 sequence: CATRTRARTDTQYF. The CDR3, as DNA: TGTGCCACCAGGACTAGGGCACGCACAGATACGCAGTATTTT. V and J are TRBV25-1 and TRBJ2-3; 7 nucleotides match TRBD2. The CDR3 sequence is 14 residues long. J lost 1 base, V lost 10 bases, and 8 bases had no gene match. Per germline, CDR1 MGHDK and CDR2 SYGVNS.

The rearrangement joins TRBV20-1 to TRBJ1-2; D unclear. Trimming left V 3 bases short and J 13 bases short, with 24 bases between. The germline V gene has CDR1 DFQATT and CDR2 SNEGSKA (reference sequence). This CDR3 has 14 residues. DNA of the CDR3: TGCAGTGCTAGGCTGTCGTCCGGAGGGTTCGGAGCCACCTTC. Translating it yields CSARLSSGGFGATF.

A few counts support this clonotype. The CDR3 sequence: CASRPLAGAGTDTQYF. DNA for the CDR3: TGCGCCAGCCGACCCCTAGCGGGAGCGGGCACAGATACGCAGTATTTT. This chain joins TRBV5-1 and TRBJ2-3; 10 bases line up with TRBD2. This CDR3 comprises 16 residues. V was pared by 7 bases and J by 1 base, with 9 bases of the junction left unmatched. Germline CDR1 reads SGHRS; CDR2 reads YFSETQ.

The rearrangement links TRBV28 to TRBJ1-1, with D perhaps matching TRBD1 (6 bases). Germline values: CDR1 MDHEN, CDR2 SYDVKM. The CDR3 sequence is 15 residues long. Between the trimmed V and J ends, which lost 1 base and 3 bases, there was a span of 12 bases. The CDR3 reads CASSLYGQLDTEAFF. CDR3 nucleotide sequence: TGTGCCAGCAGTTTATACGGACAGCTGGACACTGAAGCTTTCTTT.

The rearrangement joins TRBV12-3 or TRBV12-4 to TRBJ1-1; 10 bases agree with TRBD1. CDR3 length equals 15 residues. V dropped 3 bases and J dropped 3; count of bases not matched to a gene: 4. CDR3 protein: CASSLGQGMHTEAFF. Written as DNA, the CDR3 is TGTGCCAGCAGTTTGGGACAGGGGATGCACACTGAAGCTTTCTTT.

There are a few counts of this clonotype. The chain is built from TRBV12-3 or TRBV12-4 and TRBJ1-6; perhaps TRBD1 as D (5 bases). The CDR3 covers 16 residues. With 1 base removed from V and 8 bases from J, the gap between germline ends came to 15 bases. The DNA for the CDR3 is TGTGCCAGCAGTTTAGGGGTGGGGGGATCGTATTCACCCCTCCACTTT. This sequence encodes CASSLGVGGSYSPLHF.